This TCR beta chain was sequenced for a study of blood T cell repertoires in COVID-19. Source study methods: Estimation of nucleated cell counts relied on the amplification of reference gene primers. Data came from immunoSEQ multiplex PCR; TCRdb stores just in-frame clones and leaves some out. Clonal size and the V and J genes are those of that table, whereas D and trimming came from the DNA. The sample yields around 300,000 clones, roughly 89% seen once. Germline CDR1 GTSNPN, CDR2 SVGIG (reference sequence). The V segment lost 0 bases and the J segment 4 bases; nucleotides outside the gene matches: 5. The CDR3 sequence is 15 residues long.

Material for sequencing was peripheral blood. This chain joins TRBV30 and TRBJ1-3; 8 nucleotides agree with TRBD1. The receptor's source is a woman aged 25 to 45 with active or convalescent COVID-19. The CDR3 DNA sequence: TGTGCCTGGAGTGTACACTCAGGGGGCGGAAACACCATATATTTT. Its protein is CAWSVHSGGGNTIYF.